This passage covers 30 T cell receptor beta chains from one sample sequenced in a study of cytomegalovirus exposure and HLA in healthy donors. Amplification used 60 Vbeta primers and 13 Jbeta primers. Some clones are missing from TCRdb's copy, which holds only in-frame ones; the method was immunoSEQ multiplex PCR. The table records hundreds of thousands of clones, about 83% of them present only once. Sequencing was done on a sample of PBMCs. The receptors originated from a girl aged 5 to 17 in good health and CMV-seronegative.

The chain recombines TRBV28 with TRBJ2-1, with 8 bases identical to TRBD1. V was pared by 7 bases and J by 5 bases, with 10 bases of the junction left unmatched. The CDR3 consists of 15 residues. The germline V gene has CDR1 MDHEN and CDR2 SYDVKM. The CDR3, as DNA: TGTGCCAGCATTCGCCGGGACAGGAGTAACAATGAGCAGTTCTTC. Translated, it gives CASIRRDRSNNEQFF.

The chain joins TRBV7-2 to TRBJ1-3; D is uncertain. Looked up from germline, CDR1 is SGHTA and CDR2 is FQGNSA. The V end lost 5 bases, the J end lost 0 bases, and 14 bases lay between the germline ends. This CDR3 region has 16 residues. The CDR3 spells CASSRSPAFSGNTIYF. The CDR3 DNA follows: TGTGCCAGCAGCCGCTCACCTGCGTTCTCTGGAAACACCATATATTTT.

CDR3 protein: CASSESGNYGYTF. CDR3 nucleotides: TGTGCCAGCAGTGAATCAGGGAACTATGGCTACACCTTC. The rearrangement uses TRBV25-1 and TRBJ1-2; tentative D call: TRBD1 (5 bases). V gave up 1 base and J gave up 2 bases, with 5 bases separating them. This CDR3 has 13 amino acids. Germline CDR1 MGHDK, CDR2 SYGVNS.

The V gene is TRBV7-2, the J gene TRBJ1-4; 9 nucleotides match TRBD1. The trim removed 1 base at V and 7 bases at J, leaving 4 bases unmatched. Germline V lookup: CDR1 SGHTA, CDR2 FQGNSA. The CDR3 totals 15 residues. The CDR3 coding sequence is TGTGCCAGCAGCTTAGGGGGACAGGGCGTTGAAAAACTGTTTTTT. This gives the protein CASSLGGQGVEKLFF. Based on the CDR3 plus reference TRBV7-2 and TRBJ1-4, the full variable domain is GAGVSQSPSNKVTEKGKDVELRCDPISGHTALYWYRQSLGQGLEFLIYFQGNSAPDKSGLPSDRFSAERTGGSVSTLTIQRTQQEDSAVYLCASSLGGQGVEKLFFGSGTQLSVL.

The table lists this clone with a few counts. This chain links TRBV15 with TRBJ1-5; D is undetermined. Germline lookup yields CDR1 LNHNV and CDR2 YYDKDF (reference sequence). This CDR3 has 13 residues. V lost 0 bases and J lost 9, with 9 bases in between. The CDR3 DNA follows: TGTGCCACCAGCAGAGATCCCGGAGGGCCCCAGCATTTT. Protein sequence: CATSRDPGGPQHF.

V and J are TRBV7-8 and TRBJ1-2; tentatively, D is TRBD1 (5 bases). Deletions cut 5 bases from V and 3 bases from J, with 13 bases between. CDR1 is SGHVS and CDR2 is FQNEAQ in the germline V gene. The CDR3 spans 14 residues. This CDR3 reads CASSHRGGDYGYTF. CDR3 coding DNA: TGTGCCAGCAGCCACCGCGGGGGTGACTATGGCTACACCTTC.

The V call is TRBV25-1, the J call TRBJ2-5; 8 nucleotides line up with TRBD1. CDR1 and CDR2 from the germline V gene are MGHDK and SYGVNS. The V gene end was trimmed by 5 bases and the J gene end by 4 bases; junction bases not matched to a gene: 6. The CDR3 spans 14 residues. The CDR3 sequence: CASSSRGRTETQYF. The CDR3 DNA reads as TGTGCCAGCAGTTCCAGGGGGCGCACAGAGACCCAGTACTTC.

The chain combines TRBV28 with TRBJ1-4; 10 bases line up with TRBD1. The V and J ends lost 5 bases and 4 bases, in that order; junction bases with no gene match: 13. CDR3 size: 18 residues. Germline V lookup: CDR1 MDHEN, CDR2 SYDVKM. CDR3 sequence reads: CASSPTPGQGDFNEKLFF. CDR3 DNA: TGTGCCAGCAGTCCAACCCCCGGACAGGGGGATTTTAATGAAAAACTGTTTTTT.

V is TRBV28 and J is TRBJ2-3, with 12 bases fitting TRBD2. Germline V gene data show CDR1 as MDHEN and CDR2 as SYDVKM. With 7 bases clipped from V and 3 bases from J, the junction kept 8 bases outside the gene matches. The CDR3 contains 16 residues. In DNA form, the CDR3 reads TGTGCCAGCATCCTAGCGGGGGGGCCTGGAACAGATACGCAGTATTTT. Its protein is CASILAGGPGTDTQYF.

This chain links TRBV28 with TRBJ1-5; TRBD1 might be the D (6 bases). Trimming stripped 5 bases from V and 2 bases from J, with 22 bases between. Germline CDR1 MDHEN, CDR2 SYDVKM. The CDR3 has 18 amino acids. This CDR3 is CASSPYFQTGPGNQPQHF. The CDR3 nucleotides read TGTGCCAGCAGTCCATATTTTCAAACAGGGCCCGGCAATCAGCCCCAGCATTTT.

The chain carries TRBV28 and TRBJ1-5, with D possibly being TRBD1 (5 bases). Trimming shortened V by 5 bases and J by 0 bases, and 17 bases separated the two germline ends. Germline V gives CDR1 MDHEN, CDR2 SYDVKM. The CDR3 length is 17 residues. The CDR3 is CASSPITGFYSNQPQHF. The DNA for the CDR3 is TGTGCCAGCAGTCCAATAACAGGTTTTTATAGCAATCAGCCCCAGCATTTT.

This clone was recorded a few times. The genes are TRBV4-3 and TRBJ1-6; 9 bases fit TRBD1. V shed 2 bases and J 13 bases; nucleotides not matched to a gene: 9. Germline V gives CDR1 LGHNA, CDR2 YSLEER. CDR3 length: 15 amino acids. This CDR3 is CASSQTGTGSSPLHF. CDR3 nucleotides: TGCGCCAGCAGCCAAACCGGGACAGGGTCAAGTCCCCTCCACTTT.

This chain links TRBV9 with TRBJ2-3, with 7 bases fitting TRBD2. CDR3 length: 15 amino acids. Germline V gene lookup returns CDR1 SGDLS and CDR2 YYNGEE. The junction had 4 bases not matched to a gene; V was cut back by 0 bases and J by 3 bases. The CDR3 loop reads CASSVVGGLTDTQYF. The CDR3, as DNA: TGTGCCAGCAGCGTAGTCGGGGGGTTGACAGATACGCAGTATTTT. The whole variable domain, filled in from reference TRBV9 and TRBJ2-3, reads DSGVTQTPKHLITATGQRVTLRCSPRSGDLSVYWYQQSLDQGLQFLIQYYNGEERAKGNILERFSAQQFPDLHSELNLSSLELGDSALYFCASSVVGGLTDTQYFGPGTRLTVL.

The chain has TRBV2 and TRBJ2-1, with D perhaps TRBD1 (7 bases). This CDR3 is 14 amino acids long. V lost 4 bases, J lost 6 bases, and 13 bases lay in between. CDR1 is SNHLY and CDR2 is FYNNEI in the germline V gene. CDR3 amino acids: CASSAGGGINEQFF. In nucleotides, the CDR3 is TGTGCCAGCAGTGCAGGGGGAGGTATCAATGAGCAGTTCTTC.

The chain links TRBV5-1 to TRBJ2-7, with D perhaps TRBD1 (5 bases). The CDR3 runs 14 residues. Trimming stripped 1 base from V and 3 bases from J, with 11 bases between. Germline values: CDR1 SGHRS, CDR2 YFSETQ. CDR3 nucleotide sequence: TGCGCCAGCAGCTTGACAGGAGATGGCTACGAGCAGTACTTC. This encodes CASSLTGDGYEQYF.

In nucleotides, the CDR3 is TGTGCCAGCAGTTCCCCGGGACAGGAGATCGATCAGCCCCAGCATTTT. Translated, it gives CASSSPGQEIDQPQHF. The J gene is TRBJ1-5, the V gene TRBV28, with TRBD1 matching over 8 bases. Germline CDR1 MDHEN, CDR2 SYDVKM. The CDR3 totals 16 residues. J lost 5 bases, V lost 4 bases, and 10 bases had no gene match. The complete variable domain, with remaining parts taken from reference TRBV28 and TRBJ1-5, reads DVKVTQSSRYLVKRTGEKVFLECVQDMDHENMFWYRQDPGLGLRLIYFSYDVKMKEKGDIPEGYSVSREKKERFSLILESASTNQTSMYLCASSSPGQEIDQPQHFGDGTRLSIL.

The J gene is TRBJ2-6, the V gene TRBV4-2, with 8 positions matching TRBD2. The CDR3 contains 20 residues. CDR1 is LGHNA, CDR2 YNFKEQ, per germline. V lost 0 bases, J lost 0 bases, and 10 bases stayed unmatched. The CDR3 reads CASSQDVSRGAHSGANVLTF. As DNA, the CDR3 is TGTGCCAGCAGCCAAGATGTTTCGCGGGGGGCCCACTCTGGGGCCAACGTCCTGACTTTC.

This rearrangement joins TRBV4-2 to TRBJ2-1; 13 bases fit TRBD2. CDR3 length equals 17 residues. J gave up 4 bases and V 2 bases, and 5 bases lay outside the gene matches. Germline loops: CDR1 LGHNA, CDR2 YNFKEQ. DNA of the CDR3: TGTGCCAGCAGCCAACGTGGACTAGCGGGAGTGTACAATGAGCAGTTCTTC. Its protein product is CASSQRGLAGVYNEQFF.

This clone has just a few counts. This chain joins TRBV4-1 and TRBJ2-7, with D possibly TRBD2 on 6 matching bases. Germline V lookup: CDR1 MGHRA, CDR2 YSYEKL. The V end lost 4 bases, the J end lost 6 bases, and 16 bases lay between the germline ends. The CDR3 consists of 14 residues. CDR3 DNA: TGCGCCAGCAGCCCTGGCGATCAGGGAGGCGAGCAGTACTTC. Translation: CASSPGDQGGEQYF.

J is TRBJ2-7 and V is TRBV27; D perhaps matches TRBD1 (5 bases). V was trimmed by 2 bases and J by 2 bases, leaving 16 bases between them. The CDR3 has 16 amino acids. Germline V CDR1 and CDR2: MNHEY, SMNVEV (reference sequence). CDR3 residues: CASSLAAAGQAYEQYF. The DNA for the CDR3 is TGTGCCAGCAGTTTAGCTGCGGCAGGGCAAGCCTACGAGCAGTACTTC.

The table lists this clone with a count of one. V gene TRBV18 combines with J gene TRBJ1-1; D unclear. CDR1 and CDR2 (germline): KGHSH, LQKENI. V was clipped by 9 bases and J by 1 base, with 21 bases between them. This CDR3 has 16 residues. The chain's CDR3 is CARGSGPYGENTEAFF. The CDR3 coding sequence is TGTGCCAGGGGTTCAGGTCCCTACGGGGAGAACACTGAAGCTTTCTTT.

The CDR3 loop is CASSYGDRGPRGYTF. CDR3 coding DNA: TGTGCCAGCAGTTACGGTGACAGGGGGCCGAGGGGCTACACCTTC. The V and J genes are TRBV6-5 and TRBJ1-2, with TRBD1 identical over 10 bases. Germline V gene sequence: CDR1 MNHEY, CDR2 SVGAGI. V trimming: 2 bases; J trimming: 8 bases; junction bases outside the gene matches: 8. CDR3 size: 15 residues.

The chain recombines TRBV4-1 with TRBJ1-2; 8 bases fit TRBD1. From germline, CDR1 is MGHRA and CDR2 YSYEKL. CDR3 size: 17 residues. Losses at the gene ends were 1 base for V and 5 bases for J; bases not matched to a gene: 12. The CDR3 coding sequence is TGCGCCAGCAGCCAAGTGATGGACAGGGTCGAGAGATATGGCTACACCTTC. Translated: CASSQVMDRVERYGYTF.

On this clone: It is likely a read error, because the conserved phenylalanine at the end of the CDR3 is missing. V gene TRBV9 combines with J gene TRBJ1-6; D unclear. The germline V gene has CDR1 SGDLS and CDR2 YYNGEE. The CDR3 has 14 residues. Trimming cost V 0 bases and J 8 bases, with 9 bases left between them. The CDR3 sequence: CASSVDGGDSPLHL. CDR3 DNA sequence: TGTGCCAGCAGCGTAGATGGCGGGGATTCACCCCTCCACCTT.

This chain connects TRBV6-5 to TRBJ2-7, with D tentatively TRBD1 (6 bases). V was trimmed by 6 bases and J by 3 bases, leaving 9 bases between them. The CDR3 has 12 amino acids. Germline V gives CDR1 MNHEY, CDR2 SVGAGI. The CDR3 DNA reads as TGTGCCAGCAGGCAGGGGCACTACGAGCAGTACTTC. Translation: CASRQGHYEQYF.

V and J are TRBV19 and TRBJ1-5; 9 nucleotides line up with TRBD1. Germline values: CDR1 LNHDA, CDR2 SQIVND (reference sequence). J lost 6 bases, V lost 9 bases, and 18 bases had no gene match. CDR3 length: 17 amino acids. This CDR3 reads CASLGGWDREKSQPQHF. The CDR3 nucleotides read TGTGCCAGCCTTGGGGGCTGGGACAGGGAGAAGAGTCAGCCCCAGCATTTT.

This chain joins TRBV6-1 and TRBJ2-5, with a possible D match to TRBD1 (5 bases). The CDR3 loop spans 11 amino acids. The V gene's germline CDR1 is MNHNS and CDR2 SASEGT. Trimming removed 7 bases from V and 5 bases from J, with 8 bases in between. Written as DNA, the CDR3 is TGTGCCAGCACAGGGCGGGAGACCCAGTACTTC. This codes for CASTGRETQYF.

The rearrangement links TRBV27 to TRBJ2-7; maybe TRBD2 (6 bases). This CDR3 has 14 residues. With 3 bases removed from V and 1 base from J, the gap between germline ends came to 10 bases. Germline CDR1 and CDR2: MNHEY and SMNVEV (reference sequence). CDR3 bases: TGTGCCAGCAGTTTCTACCGGGGGTCCTACGAGCAGTACTTC. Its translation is CASSFYRGSYEQYF.

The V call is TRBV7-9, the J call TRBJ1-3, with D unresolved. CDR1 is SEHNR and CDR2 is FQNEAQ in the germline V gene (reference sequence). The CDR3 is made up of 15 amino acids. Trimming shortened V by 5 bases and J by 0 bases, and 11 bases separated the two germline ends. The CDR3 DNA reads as TGTGCCAGCAGCCCCCAGTTCCCCTCTGGAAACACCATATATTTT. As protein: CASSPQFPSGNTIYF.

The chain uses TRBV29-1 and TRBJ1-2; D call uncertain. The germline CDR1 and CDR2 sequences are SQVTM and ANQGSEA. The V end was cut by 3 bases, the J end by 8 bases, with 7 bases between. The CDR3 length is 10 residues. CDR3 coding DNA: TGCAGCGTTGAGTCGGGGGGCTACACCTTC. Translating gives CSVESGGYTF.